Detailed here is one T cell receptor beta chain. Priming of first-strand cDNA relied on TRAV- and TRBV-specific primers (covering alpha and beta chains). TCR amplification ran approximately 22 PCR cycles using constant-region and V-primer adapter primers. One entry per CDR3 protein results from TCRdb running MiXCR on the reads. The data contain roughly 100,000 distinct CDR3 sequences, less than 25% of them seen just once; the ten biggest clones take up roughly 4%. The sample originates from a study of low-dose radiotherapy and immunotherapy resistance in tumors. Study overall: Cohort 1 patients were irradiated with 0.5 Gy fractions every 2 weeks to 6.5 Gy total. In Cohort 2, 1 Gy per fraction was delivered every two weeks, for a total of 13 Gy over 26 weeks.

From germline, CDR1 is LNHNV and CDR2 YYDKDF (reference sequence). The length of the CDR3 is 13 residues. V was pared by 0 bases and J by 5 bases, with 4 bases between. Time point given: after trial treatment. The treatment denotes: LDRT plus nivolumab, ipilimumab, low-dose cyclophosphamide and aspirin (RACIN trial). Treatment combined nivolumab, ipilimumab, aspirin, low-dose cyclophosphamide and low-dose radiotherapy in a dose-escalation trial. The chain has TRBV15 and TRBJ2-2; D gene uncertain. The clonotype comes from a male donor with prostate cancer. The sample was PBMCs, taken after low-dose radiotherapy plus immunotherapy. The CDR3 is CATSRDLTGELFF. DNA of the CDR3: TGTGCCACCAGCAGAGATTTGACCGGGGAGCTGTTTTTT.